The source of this T cell receptor (beta chain) is a study of CD8+ T cells in alopecia areata. Notes on the study in general: Possibly as an HLA-related effect, TCR sharing across patients appeared less clear than in mice. Scalp lesions, especially in alopecia totalis/universalis, had higher clonality than normal scalp.

Reverse transcription of extracted RNA yielded cDNA, which provided the sequencing template. Here immunoSEQ multiplex PCR was the method, and the copy in TCRdb shows in-frame clones only, minus some. The sample holds about 250,000 clones; 67% are singletons and the top ten take approximately 1.2%. In alopecia areata patients, both lesional scalp punch biopsies and peripheral blood were collected. The length of the CDR3 is 15 residues. V lost 0 bases and J lost 3, with 12 bases in between. Looked up from germline, CDR1 is GTSNPN and CDR2 is SVGIG (reference sequence). On this clone: Its antigen is as yet unknown.

This sequence originates from a human donor with alopecia areata. The rearrangement links TRBV30 to TRBJ1-5; D unresolved. This specimen consisted of CD4+ T cells sorted from blood, obtained at week 0. For the CDR3, the DNA is TGTGCCTGGAGTGTACAACACGGATCCAATCAGCCCCAGCATTTT. The encoded protein is CAWSVQHGSNQPQHF.